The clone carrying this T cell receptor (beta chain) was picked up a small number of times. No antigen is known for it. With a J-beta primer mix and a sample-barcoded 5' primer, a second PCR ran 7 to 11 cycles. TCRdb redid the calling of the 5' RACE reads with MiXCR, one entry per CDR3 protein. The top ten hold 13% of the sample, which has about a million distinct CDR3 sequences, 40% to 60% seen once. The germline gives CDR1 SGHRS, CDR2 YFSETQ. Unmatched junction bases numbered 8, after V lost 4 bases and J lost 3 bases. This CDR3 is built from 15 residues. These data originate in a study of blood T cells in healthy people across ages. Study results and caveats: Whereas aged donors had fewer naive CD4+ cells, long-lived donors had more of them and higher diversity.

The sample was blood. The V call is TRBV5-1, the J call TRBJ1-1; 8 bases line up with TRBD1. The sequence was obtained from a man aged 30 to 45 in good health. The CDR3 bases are TGCGCCAGCAGCACGAGACAGGGGATGGACACTGAAGCTTTCTTT. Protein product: CASSTRQGMDTEAFF.